In this sample, the clone carrying this TCR beta chain turned up many times. Its antigen remains unknown. This sample stems from a study of CD8 T cells in ankylosing spondylitis. Study conclusions and caveats: Blood of patients with ankylosing spondylitis appeared to be characterized by a TCR beta motif of roughly eight highly homologous variants.

Quantitative molecular-barcoded 5'-RACE generated the TCR beta libraries. TCRdb fed the 5' RACE reads into MiXCR, producing one record per CDR3 protein. Of about 800,000 distinct CDR3 sequences in the sample, approximately 12% were seen once. The sequence came from a male donor with ankylosing spondylitis. The specimen was blood, either unsorted or a sorted T cell fraction (not recorded which).

The CDR3 is CATSDFGISDTQYF. The CDR3 DNA follows: TGTGCCACCAGTGATTTCGGCATTTCAGATACGCAGTATTTT. The chain joins TRBV24-1 to TRBJ2-3; D is unresolved. The CDR3 length is 14 residues. Germline V CDR1 and CDR2: KGHDR, SFDVKD. V was clipped by 1 base and J by 4 bases, with 8 bases between them.